This TCR beta chain originates from a study of T cell responses to AZD1222 COVID-19 vaccine. Study findings and constraints: Seropositivity was recorded at baseline in only 6 or 7 AZD1222 recipients. The donor group comprised mostly white British people and more females; the analysis possibly underestimated clonal diversity.

The repertoire was sequenced with immunoSEQ multiplex PCR; TCRdb's copy has only in-frame clones and lacks some. The sample holds under 140,000 clones, about 90% seen once. The CDR3 has 15 residues. Looked up from germline, CDR1 is LNHDA and CDR2 is SQIVND (reference sequence). The ends lost 6 bases at V and 1 base at J; junction bases unmatched: 8. Concerning this clone itself: Its antigen is not known.

Sequencing was performed on peripheral blood, taken on day 0 of AZD1222 vaccination. The chain joins TRBV19 to TRBJ2-5, with 7 bases fitting TRBD2. This sequence was found in an adult in good health. The CDR3 DNA reads TGTGCCAGTAGCGAAACAACGGGGGGCCAAGAGACCCAGTACTTC. Protein sequence: CASSETTGGQETQYF.